Below are 27 T cell receptor beta chains sequenced from a single sample in a study of T cell clusters in autoimmune cytopenias. TRB rearrangements were amplified by touch-down multiplex PCR with mixed TRB-A/B primers. Reprocessing the multiplex PCR reads, TCRdb reports a single entry for every CDR3 protein and omits DNA. The sample data list 7,700 or so distinct CDR3 sequences. Tens of thousands of genome equivalents of blood DNA were amplified for TRB. Sequences were obtained from peripheral blood. The receptors derive from a human donor with an autoimmune cytopenia or autoimmune hepatitis (not recorded which).

The chain links TRBV29-1 to TRBJ2-7; lacking DNA, the TRBD2 call made by TCRdb goes unchecked. Per the germline V gene, CDR1 is SQVTM and CDR2 is ANQGSEA. The CDR3 extends over 12 amino acids. The CDR3 reads CSVGGGKYEQYF.

V is TRBV18 and J is TRBJ1-5. The CDR3 loop spans 14 amino acids. Germline V gives CDR1 KGHSH, CDR2 LQKENI. CDR3 sequence: CASSPGFGDQPQHF.

V usage is TRBV19 and J usage is TRBJ1-2; the D call of TRBD1 rests on TCRdb alone, since no DNA is present to check it. Germline assignment: CDR1 LNHDA and CDR2 SQIVND (reference sequence). The CDR3 loop spans 13 amino acids. The CDR3 reads CAWRLGGNYGYTF.

This rearrangement joins TRBV18 to TRBJ1-1; absent DNA, TCRdb's TRBD1 call cannot be checked. The CDR3 is 14 amino acids. Germline CDR1 is KGHSH and CDR2 is LQKENI. CDR3 sequence: CASSPGRMNTEAFF.

The chain employs TRBV7-2 and TRBJ2-3. This CDR3 is 14 amino acids long. Germline V gene data show CDR1 as SGHTA and CDR2 as FQGNSA. CDR3 amino acids: CASSRRTSTDTQYF.

This clonotype shows up as medium-sized (0.01 to 0.1%) by frequency. This rearrangement joins TRBV19 to TRBJ2-2; TCRdb selects TRBD1, and the lack of DNA leaves this call unchecked. Per germline, CDR1 LNHDA and CDR2 SQIVND (reference sequence). The CDR3 loop spans 14 amino acids. The CDR3 protein is CASSIRGVTGELFF.

This chain links TRBV27 with TRBJ2-7. The CDR3 length is 15 residues. Germline V gene lookup returns CDR1 MNHEY and CDR2 SMNVEV (reference sequence). CDR3: CASSLSAGALYEQYF.

The chain joins TRBV27 to TRBJ2-7. The CDR3 length is 14 residues. CDR1 MNHEY and CDR2 SMNVEV come from the germline V gene (reference sequence). The CDR3 region is CASKKDWNTYEQYF.

The rearrangement uses TRBV15 and TRBJ1-5; TCRdb's D gene call, TRBD1, goes unchecked for lack of DNA. The V gene's germline CDR1 is LNHNV and CDR2 YYDKDF (reference sequence). This CDR3 has 15 amino acids. The CDR3 loop reads CATRKNRGSNQPQHF.

J is TRBJ1-2 and V is TRBV13; TCRdb selects TRBD1, and the lack of DNA leaves this call unchecked. Germline-derived CDR1 and CDR2 are PRHDT and FYEKMQ (reference sequence). The CDR3 length is 14 residues. The CDR3 region is CASIRSPAGYGYTF.

The J gene is TRBJ1-3, the V gene TRBV12-3 or TRBV12-4; TCRdb designates TRBD1, a call that cannot be tested without DNA. CDR3 length: 15 amino acids. CDR3 protein: CASSLEGPGGNTIYF.

This clonotype counts as large by frequency. This chain connects TRBV29-1 to TRBJ2-3; TCRdb selects TRBD1, and the lack of DNA leaves this call unchecked. Per the germline V gene, CDR1 is SQVTM and CDR2 is ANQGSEA. The CDR3 is 14 residues long. CDR3 region: CSVAGNFQTDTQYF.

The J gene is TRBJ2-1, the V gene TRBV6-6. Per germline, CDR1 MNHNY and CDR2 SVGAGI (reference sequence). The CDR3 length is 15 residues. The chain's CDR3 is CASRVGGDSYNEQFF.

The V and J genes are TRBV5-5 and TRBJ2-7; no DNA is available, so the TRBD2 call from TCRdb remains unchecked. In germline, CDR1 is SGHKS, CDR2 YYEKEE (reference sequence). This CDR3 spans 15 amino acids. CDR3: CASSPISGGAYEQYF.

V and J are TRBV30 and TRBJ1-1; TCRdb calls TRBD1, which cannot be checked without DNA. The CDR3 is 13 residues long. Germline CDR1 and CDR2: GTSNPN and SVGIG (reference sequence). The chain's CDR3 is CAWSPREGAKAFF.

This clonotype shows up as medium-sized by frequency. V and J are TRBV6-5 and TRBJ2-5; the TCRdb D gene call, TRBD1, has no DNA to confirm it. Germline CDR1 reads MNHEY; CDR2 reads SVGAGI. The CDR3 is made up of 14 amino acids. CDR3 region: CASRRGRPQETQYF.

By frequency, this clonotype is medium-sized. V is TRBV12-3 or TRBV12-4 and J is TRBJ2-3; TCRdb calls TRBD2, which cannot be checked without DNA. The CDR3 sequence is 11 residues long. This CDR3 reads CASGGGDTQYF.

Frequency places this clonotype as medium-sized (0.01 to 0.1%). The genes are TRBV29-1 and TRBJ2-7; with no DNA, the TCRdb D assignment of TRBD2 cannot be verified. The germline gives CDR1 SQVTM, CDR2 ANQGSEA. This CDR3 has 13 residues. This CDR3 is CSVVAGGIYEQYF.

The V gene is TRBV6-1, the J gene TRBJ2-7; TCRdb's assignment of TRBD1 cannot be checked, as there is no DNA. Looked up from germline, CDR1 is MNHNS and CDR2 is SASEGT. This CDR3 spans 14 amino acids. CDR3: CASRSGQGSYEQYF.

The V and J genes are TRBV19 and TRBJ2-7; TCRdb proposes TRBD2, but this gene call is untestable without DNA. The CDR3 runs 16 residues. Germline CDR1 and CDR2: LNHDA and SQIVND (reference sequence). This chain's CDR3 is CASSGKTSGDSYEQYF.

In terms of frequency, this clonotype is medium-sized. The V call is TRBV18, the J call TRBJ2-2; the TRBD2 assignment by TCRdb is unverifiable without DNA. There are 16 residues in the CDR3. Germline CDR1 and CDR2: KGHSH and LQKENI. This CDR3 is CASSETSGGNTGELFF.

The chain combines TRBV6-5 with TRBJ2-2; TCRdb designates TRBD2, a call that cannot be tested without DNA. This CDR3 is 15 amino acids long. Germline CDR1 reads MNHEY; CDR2 reads SVGAGI. The CDR3 loop reads CASSPLAGDTGELFF.

The CDR3 is CASSNYPYEQYF. The gene calls are TRBV6-1 and TRBJ2-7. The CDR3 spans 12 residues. Germline V CDR1 and CDR2: MNHNS, SASEGT.

This chain joins TRBV12-3 or TRBV12-4 and TRBJ2-3; TCRdb's assignment of TRBD1 cannot be checked, as there is no DNA. This CDR3 is built from 14 residues. This chain's CDR3 is CASRARASTDTQYF.

By frequency, this clonotype registers medium-sized (0.01 to 0.1%). The V and J genes are TRBV27 and TRBJ2-3; TCRdb picks TRBD2, but there is no DNA to check that call. Germline V gene data show CDR1 as MNHEY and CDR2 as SMNVEV (reference sequence). The CDR3 covers 15 residues. CDR3 region: CASRGGTSGADTQYF.

This sequence joins TRBV5-1 and TRBJ2-7; TCRdb indicates TRBD1, and absent DNA this call remains unverified. The length of the CDR3 is 15 residues. Per the germline V gene, CDR1 is SGHRS and CDR2 is YFSETQ. CDR3 in amino acids: CASSTATLSSHEQYF.

V and J are TRBV7-2 and TRBJ2-5; TCRdb selects TRBD1, and the lack of DNA leaves this call unchecked. In germline, CDR1 is SGHTA, CDR2 FQGNSA. The length of the CDR3 is 16 residues. This CDR3 is CASRRGRGGFEETQYF.